A single T cell receptor beta chain is shown here with its context. This clone's antigen is unknown. Per-base quality was not reported, and no clone a single base away is much larger than it. The CDR3 runs 15 residues from the cysteine to the phenylalanine. The DNA shown is the 45-base CDR3, in frame from base 1. For CDR1 and CDR2, the germline V gene lists KGHSH and LQKENI. The junction carries 17 bases between V and J, which are trimmed by 2 bases and 10 bases respectively. The CDR3 regions of human TCRbeta chains were subjected to immunosequencing. Turning to the authors' computational methods: TCRs in the repertoires were matched against a reference library of SARS-CoV-2-specific TCRs that had been generated with the MIRA antigen-specificity platform. Breadth was defined as the fraction of unique TCRs that were SARS-CoV-2-associated, and depth was defined as the fraction of total T cells that were SARS-CoV-2-associated. Each spike-specific TCR was assigned to its reactive spike region and to a CD4 or CD8 class using the MIRA data. Log10-transformed breadth and depth values were compared by one-way ANOVA with Sidak's multiple comparisons tests. Held by TCRdb, this immuneACCESS table contains in-frame sequences only and omits some clones. Under half of the omission traces to an unresolved V gene where checked; the cause of the rest is unknown. V, J and clone size were drawn from that table, and D and trimming were deduced from the DNA. For this sample there are 70,000 to 90,000 clones; 80% to 90% appear just once. In total, the top ten clones hold over 10% of the sample.

These data are taken from a study of T cell responses to AZD1222 COVID-19 vaccine (dated by TCRdb to the early 2020s). Study-level background: TCR sequencing covered 230 or so trial participants: 207 given two doses of AZD1222 and about 26 given two doses of MenACWY control vaccine. Enrollment into the trials was organized by age into subgroups of 18-55, 56-69 and 70-plus years, and those subgroups contained roughly 150, 30 and 60 TCR-sequenced participants, respectively. Findings and caveats that apply to the study as a whole: Conclusions about previously exposed vaccinees are limited because only five to seven AZD1222 recipients were SARS-CoV-2 seropositive at baseline. Participants were mostly white British and included more females than males, and it was suggested by the authors that clonal diversity may have been underestimated. After two AZD1222 doses, both the breadth and the depth of spike-specific TCRs were significantly higher than at day 0 and than in MenACWY recipients. Because no day 14 peak-response samples were available, repertoires were characterized only after the peak T cell response. Nearly half of unique spike-specific TCRs reportedly recognized epitopes outside regions mutated in the B.1.351 and B.1.1.7 variants. Vaccine-associated CD4 TCRs spanned the whole spike protein, with dominant responses in regions 160-218 and 743-854. In the small 56-69-year group, the increase in depth fell short of significance, most likely because of low power.

According to the study, the label for this sample's time point signals: about 28 days (+/-7) after the second vaccine dose. AZD1222 recipients with second doses at about 4 weeks or about 12 weeks were pooled, because spike-specific TCR depth and breadth did not differ between schedules. Vaccinee samples were obtained from the UK trials COV001 and COV002, which included a single-blind randomized controlled phase 2/3 trial of AZD1222 (ChAdOx1 nCoV-19) in healthy adults. For TCRbeta chain sequencing, PBMC samples were collected from trial participants at day 0 and at day 28 after the second dose. This TCR was recovered from an adult who received the AZD1222 COVID-19 vaccine. Sequencing used peripheral blood, obtained 28 days after the second AZD1222 dose. The chain uses TRBV18 and TRBJ2-2; D gene: possibly TRBD1, on 6 matching bases. The CDR3 protein sequence reads: CASSPSRQAIVELFF. The sequence in DNA is TGTGCCAGCTCACCATCGCGACAGGCCATCGTGGAGCTGTTTTTT.